Presented here are 22 T cell receptor beta chains from one specimen sequenced in a study of T-cell memory formation after mild COVID-19. TCRdb analysed the 5' RACE reads with MiXCR anew, one entry per CDR3 protein. In the table there are about 44,000 distinct CDR3 sequences, approximately 7% of which are singletons. Material for sequencing was PBMCs or a T cell subset sorted from them (not recorded which). These receptors originate from a man aged 18 to 29 who had mild COVID-19 (a few samples of this study predate the infection). Cell type and time point are not known.

J is TRBJ1-1 and V is TRBV5-1, with no clear D. Germline-derived CDR1 and CDR2 are SGHRS and YFSETQ. Trimming left V 3 bases short and J 3 bases short, with 12 bases between. The CDR3 has 14 amino acids. As DNA, the CDR3 is TGCGCCAGCAGCTCTCTTTACTCTGACACTGAAGCTTTCTTT. Translating gives CASSSLYSDTEAFF.

The chain combines TRBV4-3 with TRBJ2-1; no definite D call. This CDR3 is built from 17 residues. Germline-derived CDR1 and CDR2 are LGHNA and YSLEER. Deletions cut 0 bases from V and 2 bases from J, with 14 bases between. The DNA for the CDR3 is TGCGCCAGCAGCCAAGACCCCCCCGGGTTCGCCTACAATGAGCAGTTCTTC. Its protein is CASSQDPPGFAYNEQFF.

The sample holds a few counts of this clonotype. The rearrangement links TRBV5-1 to TRBJ1-3; 9 bases map to TRBD1. The CDR3 has 19 amino acids. Germline loops: CDR1 SGHRS, CDR2 YFSETQ. Trimming at V came to 1 base and at J to 2 bases, leaving 13 bases not matched to a gene. In DNA, the CDR3 is TGCGCCAGCAGCTTGAGGGGACAGGGCTTGAGTACGGCTGGAAACACCATATATTTT. Translation: CASSLRGQGLSTAGNTIYF.

There are a few counts of this clonotype. A junction boundary mismatches the germline segment, possibly from a read error. The chain couples TRBV7-7 to TRBJ2-5; D possibly corresponds to TRBD2 (6 bases). The germline V gene has CDR1 SSHAT and CDR2 FNYEAQ (reference sequence). This CDR3 contains 15 residues. The CDR3 DNA reads TGTGCTAGCAGCTTAGGACCCGGACTACGGGAGACCCAGTACTTC. Encoded protein: CASSLGPGLRETQYF.

The chain has TRBV3-1 and TRBJ2-1; D gene ambiguous. Germline values: CDR1 LGHDT, CDR2 YNNKEL (reference sequence). Trimming cost V 1 base and J 5 bases, with 9 bases left between them. The CDR3 covers 14 residues. The CDR3 loop reads CASSQVYTNNEQFF. The CDR3 coding sequence is TGTGCCAGCAGCCAAGTGTATACAAACAATGAGCAGTTCTTC.

The chain carries TRBV10-3 and TRBJ2-6, with D uncertain. CDR1 and CDR2 from the germline V gene are ENHRY and SYGVKD. V was clipped by 0 bases and J by 11 bases, with 20 bases between them. The length of the CDR3 is 17 residues. The CDR3 loop reads CAISESKSPGPSDVLTF. The DNA of the CDR3 is TGTGCCATCAGTGAGTCGAAGTCGCCAGGCCCCTCGGACGTCCTGACTTTC.

This clonotype has a handful of counts. The V call is TRBV6-1, the J call TRBJ1-5, with a possible D match to TRBD1 (5 bases). CDR1 is MNHNS and CDR2 is SASEGT in the germline V gene. This CDR3 contains 15 residues. Trimming stripped 6 bases from V and 0 bases from J, with 12 bases between. CDR3 nucleotides: TGTGCCAGCAGGGGACTGCGAAATAGCAATCAGCCCCAGCATTTT. It encodes CASRGLRNSNQPQHF.

The genes are TRBV9 and TRBJ2-3; D is possibly TRBD2 (5 bases). V lost 0 bases and J 0 bases, leaving 17 bases between the germline ends. Germline assignment: CDR1 SGDLS and CDR2 YYNGEE. The CDR3 spans 18 residues. Here the CDR3 DNA reads TGTGCCAGCAGCGTAGTGGCGGGCGTCCCACGAAGCACAGATACGCAGTATTTT. Protein sequence: CASSVVAGVPRSTDTQYF.

This clonotype appeared a few times. The chain links TRBV24-1 to TRBJ2-2; 8 bases map to TRBD1. Germline V CDR1 and CDR2: KGHDR, SFDVKD. The CDR3 sequence is 16 residues long. The V segment lost 4 bases and the J segment 1 base; nucleotides outside the gene matches: 4. CDR3 residues: CATSDRGQVNTGELFF. In DNA form, the CDR3 reads TGTGCCACCAGTGACCGGGGACAGGTGAACACCGGGGAGCTGTTTTTT.

This clonotype has a handful of counts. This rearrangement joins TRBV12-3 or TRBV12-4 to TRBJ2-1; D ambiguous. CDR3 size: 13 residues. V was trimmed by 4 bases and J by 6 bases, leaving 10 bases between them. The CDR3: CASSWSGGNEQFF. CDR3 in DNA: TGTGCCAGCAGTTGGTCAGGTGGCAATGAGCAGTTCTTC.

This clonotype was counted ten times or more. The chain combines TRBV7-9 with TRBJ2-5; D is possibly TRBD1 (6 bases). V was pared by 2 bases and J by 5 bases, with 12 bases between. Germline CDR1 reads SEHNR; CDR2 reads FQNEAQ (reference sequence). The CDR3 is 14 residues long. The CDR3 nucleotides read TGTGCCAGCAGCTTATCGCCCAGGGGTGAGACCCAGTACTTC. Its protein is CASSLSPRGETQYF.

The table lists this clonotype with a few counts. The rearrangement joins TRBV5-1 to TRBJ1-2; no reliable D call. The CDR3 totals 14 residues. V lost 5 bases, J lost 2 bases, and 13 bases lay in between. Germline V gene sequence: CDR1 SGHRS, CDR2 YFSETQ. The CDR3 region has the DNA TGCGCCAGCAGATACCCCCAGGAGAACTATGGCTACACCTTC. Its protein is CASRYPQENYGYTF.

The chain recombines TRBV7-8 with TRBJ1-1, with 9 bases aligning to TRBD1. From germline, CDR1 is SGHVS and CDR2 FQNEAQ. With V trimmed by 5 bases and J by 7 bases, 14 bases remained unmatched. CDR3 length: 16 amino acids. The CDR3 bases are TGTGCCAGCAGCGATAATCCGGGACAGGGAGGGAATGAAGCTTTCTTT. It specifies CASSDNPGQGGNEAFF.

This chain connects TRBV4-3 to TRBJ1-2, with D maybe TRBD1 (5 bases). Looked up from germline, CDR1 is LGHNA and CDR2 is YSLEER. V was clipped by 1 base and J by 4 bases, with 16 bases between them. The CDR3 extends over 16 amino acids. In DNA, the CDR3 is TGCGCCAGCAGCCAAGTCCCCCCAGGGTTGAGCTATGGCTACACCTTC. Amino acid sequence: CASSQVPPGLSYGYTF.

This sequence joins TRBV30 and TRBJ2-5; a weak D match, TRBD2 (5 bases). V was clipped by 2 bases and J by 4 bases, with 17 bases between them. CDR1 and CDR2 from the germline V gene are GTSNPN and SVGIG (reference sequence). This CDR3 region has 15 residues. The CDR3 loop is CAWSFGNSGIETQYF. The CDR3 DNA is TGTGCCTGGAGTTTCGGGAATAGTGGAATAGAGACCCAGTACTTC.

This clonotype was recorded many times. The rearrangement uses TRBV5-5 and TRBJ1-2; no definite D call. Trimming left V 4 bases short and J 3 bases short, with 16 bases between. In germline, CDR1 is SGHKS, CDR2 YYEKEE (reference sequence). The CDR3 sequence is 15 residues long. CDR3 sequence (DNA): TGTGCCAGCAGCCCCCGGGGTGCCCTGGACTATGGCTACACCTTC. Its protein product is CASSPRGALDYGYTF. Variable domain in full (rest from reference TRBV5-5 and TRBJ1-2): DAGVTQSPTHLIKTRGQQVTLRCSPISGHKSVSWYQQVLGQGPQFIFQYYEKEERGRGNFPDRFSARQFPNYSSELNVNALLLGDSALYLCASSPRGALDYGYTFGSGTRLTVV.

This chain links TRBV20-1 with TRBJ1-2; no clear D gene. CDR3 length equals 11 residues. Germline lookup yields CDR1 DFQATT and CDR2 SNEGSKA (reference sequence). The CDR3 DNA is TGCAGAGTGCGGACGGTCTATGGCTACACCTTC. Protein sequence: CRVRTVYGYTF.

This clonotype was observed at least ten times. The chain combines TRBV24-1 with TRBJ2-3; 9 bases match TRBD1. Germline assignment: CDR1 KGHDR and CDR2 SFDVKD. The CDR3 has 16 residues. Trimming at V came to 5 bases and at J to 2 bases, leaving 7 bases not matched to a gene. The CDR3 DNA reads as TGTGCCACCAGTGTCCCGGGACAGGGACTCACAGATACGCAGTATTTT. This sequence encodes CATSVPGQGLTDTQYF.

The V gene is TRBV7-3, the J gene TRBJ2-1; the match to TRBD1 covers 7 bases. This CDR3 region has 14 residues. Germline CDR1 is SGHTA and CDR2 is FQGTGA. Unmatched junction bases numbered 8, after V lost 3 bases and J lost 9 bases. CDR3 sequence (DNA): TGTGCCAGCAGCTTGGGGATGACAGGGACTGAGCAGTTCTTC. Its translation is CASSLGMTGTEQFF. The full variable domain, with the rest looked up from reference TRBV7-3 and TRBJ2-1, is GAGVSQTPSNKVTEKGKYVELRCDPISGHTALYWYRQSLGQGPEFLIYFQGTGAADDSGLPNDRFFAVRPEGSVSTLKIQRTERGDSAVYLCASSLGMTGTEQFFGPGTRLTVL.

This clonotype was counted many times. This CDR3 is CASSLMAGGNNEQFF. In DNA, the CDR3 is TGTGCCAGCAGCTTAATGGCGGGGGGGAACAATGAGCAGTTCTTC. The chain carries TRBV7-2 and TRBJ2-1; 9 nucleotides agree with TRBD2. With V trimmed by 2 bases and J by 5 bases, 4 bases remained unmatched. Per germline, CDR1 SGHTA and CDR2 FQGNSA. This CDR3 is built from 15 residues.

A few counts support this clonotype. CDR3 bases: TGTGCCAGCAGCCCTGGACAGGTGGCTAGCGGGGAGCTGTTTTTT. It encodes CASSPGQVASGELFF. The V call is TRBV7-3, the J call TRBJ2-2, with 7 bases matching TRBD1. Germline CDR1 SGHTA, CDR2 FQGTGA. V trimming: 5 bases; J trimming: 7 bases; junction bases outside the gene matches: 10. The CDR3 loop spans 15 amino acids. Full variable domain (outside the CDR3, taken from reference TRBV7-3 and TRBJ2-2): GAGVSQTPSNKVTEKGKYVELRCDPISGHTALYWYRQSLGQGPEFLIYFQGTGAADDSGLPNDRFFAVRPEGSVSTLKIQRTERGDSAVYLCASSPGQVASGELFFGEGSRLTVL.

The V and J genes are TRBV6-2 or TRBV6-3 and TRBJ1-1, with a possible D match to TRBD1 (5 bases). Germline CDR1 is MNHEY and CDR2 is SVGEGT. The CDR3 is 15 residues long. The V end was cut by 6 bases, the J end by 5 bases, with 19 bases between. For the CDR3, the DNA is TGTGCCAGCAGGGCCCCCGGGGGGTTGTTTACTGAAGCTTTCTTT. Its translation: CASRAPGGLFTEAFF.